This T cell receptor beta chain was captured in a study of blood T cell repertoires in COVID-19. As for the study in general: Sample material is recorded as cDNA or gDNA derived from T cells, B-cell-depleted T cells, or PBMCs.

Original data processing: Reference gene primer amplification gave estimated nucleated cell counts. Repertoires were generated with immunoSEQ multiplex PCR, while TCRdb's copy carries only in-frame clones and drops some. Clonal size and the V and J genes are those of that table, whereas D and trimming came from the DNA. This sample has 15,000 to 19,000 clones; 75% to 85% occur once, and the top ten carry roughly 20%. A word on this clone: One junction end does not reproduce the germline sequence, and a read error may be involved.

Source material: peripheral blood. This clonotype originated in a man older than 75 with active or convalescent COVID-19.

In DNA, the CDR3 is TGTGCCAGCAGTTTCAGGACCGGGGAGGTATTTGTCTTC. It encodes CASSFRTGEVFVF. V and J are TRBV12-3 or TRBV12-4 and TRBJ1-2; no definite D call. CDR3 length: 13 amino acids.